This TCR beta chain was obtained from a study of shared clonotypes between healthy human individuals (dated by TCRdb to the early 2020s). Describing the broader study: Three men and a couple of women, aged 18 to 49 years, made up the cohort. Per donor, three plates each were used for CD4 naive and CD4 memory, two for CD8 naive, and one for CD8 memory. To estimate repertoire size and how much clonotype sharing occurs between individuals, the study deeply sequenced the blood TCR repertoires of about five healthy adults. To increase sequencing depth and limit assay-specific biases, TCR repertoire library preparation and sequencing were carried out by different laboratories using diverse techniques. Each donor's leukapheresis produced roughly between roughly 0.9 and 8.9 billion PBMCs. General findings and caveats noted by the study authors: Only blood was sampled, and tissue TCR repertoires likely differ from those in blood. Because the study included only a small number of donors, the genetic and exposure-history diversity represented was limited. Based on pairwise subsampling, the degree of clonotype sharing among donors was expected to be affected by sequencing depth. Rarefaction of sorted-subset datasets indicated incomplete sequencing despite the large sequencing depth. Sharing across a few donors was observed for 5% to 6.5% of naive CD4, 3.5% of naive CD8, 2% to 2.5% of memory CD4, and 0.4% of memory CD8 clonotypes. Naive subsets generally had larger estimated clonotype richness than memory subsets. Clonotypes shared by all four sorted-subset donors showed higher generation probabilities than non-shared clonotypes.

The donors were healthy, HIV-negative adults with no recently reported acute infections or vaccinations. All donors were Caucasian adults living in Nashville, Tennessee, USA. CD8 memory samples were composed of magnetically selected CD45RO+ cells combined with CCR7-negative CD45RA+ effector memory (TemRA) cells. Blood was collected by leukapheresis, and PBMCs were isolated by Ficoll-Histopaque density gradient centrifugation and then cryopreserved in liquid nitrogen vapor phase. Purity and quantity of every magnetically sorted T cell population were checked by analytical flow cytometry. From each sorted fraction, genomic DNA was isolated and quantified by UV absorbance on a Nanodrop 2000c. The CDR1 and CDR2 encoded by the germline V gene (reference sequence) are PRHDT and FYEKMQ. The V and J ends are trimmed by 6 bases and 2 bases, leaving 13 bases between them. Inclusive of the bounding cysteine and phenylalanine, the CDR3 is 14 residues long. Only CDR3 DNA is held: 42 bases, read in frame from base 1.

On this clone itself: The antigen this receptor binds is unknown. No per-base quality is available; no much larger clone lies one base away.

Using the deep immunoSEQ assay, TCR CDR3 regions were amplified from genomic DNA by multiplex PCR. Genomic DNA extracted from each cell subset was distributed evenly over all wells of several immunoSEQ 96-well plates, and each plate served as one replicate. Each replicate PCR for sorted subsets received approximately 200 ng genomic DNA, equal to about 30,000 T cell genomes. Purified libraries were measured with a Qubit 3.0 fluorometer, size-checked on a Bioanalyzer 2100, and measured again with the KAPA Library Quantification kit. Every immunoSEQ 96-well plate was sequenced on a dedicated single-read 150-cycle Illumina NextSeq 550 flow cell. For the original study's pipeline: Because the immunoSEQ output included only junctional sequences and no quality scores, the filtering could not be the same as the filtering used for full-length reads. To assign V/J genes and CDR3, sequences were annotated against IMGT germline references using PyIR, a Python wrapper for IgBLAST v1.9. Any read was removed if the V/J assignment was weak (E-value above 1e-6), the CDR3 was missing, or the read contained stop codons, out-of-frame junctions, or ambiguous translated residues. A V3J clonotype was defined by an identical inferred V gene, J gene, and CDR3 amino acid sequence. To compute the percentage overlap between repertoires, the number of shared unique clonotypes was divided by the size of the smaller repertoire. RTK rarefaction, the Chao1 estimator, and Recon v2.1 estimates of unobserved clonotypes were used to assess repertoire richness. OLGA was used to compute generation probabilities for all TCRbeta clonotypes that the gDNA method yielded from four donors. Sourced from immuneACCESS, this table was stored by TCRdb with only in-frame sequences that have V and J called. A share of the clones is absent; for the studies checked, an unresolved V gene accounts for under half, and the remainder has no known explanation. The V and J calls and the clone size are those of that table, but D and trimming were determined from the DNA. In all, the sample holds around 88,000 clones, and approximately 70% of those were seen once. Jointly, the top ten make up roughly 50% of the sample.

The sequencing sample was made of memory CD8+ T cells sorted from blood. The cell subset or site label of this sample denotes: CD45RO+ cells pooled with CCR7-negative TemRA cells. The TCR originated in a young man in good health. The chain was built from TRBV13 and TRBJ2-5; confidence is insufficient to name the D gene. The DNA sequence is given as TGTGCCAGCAGTGAAATGGGCAGACAAGAGACCCAGTACTTC. The translation is CASSEMGRQETQYF.